This entry lists 16 T cell receptor beta chains sequenced from one sample in a study of blood T cell repertoires in COVID-19. Sequenced by immunoSEQ multiplex PCR; TCRdb stores in-frame clones only, minus some. The sample consists of 140,000 to 150,000 clones, over 70% of them appearing once. What was sequenced was peripheral blood. Source of these receptors: a man in his fifties or sixties who had recovered from COVID-19.

This clone was counted a single time. This chain uses TRBV19 with TRBJ2-1; TRBD2 matches 12 bases. The V gene's germline CDR1 is LNHDA and CDR2 SQIVND (reference sequence). This CDR3 has 18 residues. The junction had 6 bases not matched to a gene; V was cut back by 3 bases and J by 0 bases. The CDR3 protein is CASSMGTSGPHSYNEQFF. The CDR3 nucleotides are TGTGCCAGTAGTATGGGGACTAGCGGGCCCCACTCCTACAATGAGCAGTTCTTC.

The rearrangement joins TRBV3-1 (or the pseudogene TRBV3-2) to TRBJ2-7; D gene uncertain. Trimming took 4 bases from V and 3 from J, leaving 10 bases between them. The CDR3 covers 13 residues. The germline V gene has CDR1 LGHDT and CDR2 YNNKEL (reference sequence). CDR3 in DNA: TGTGCCAGCAGCCCCCGCTCGGGCTACGAGCAGTACTTC. Translated: CASSPRSGYEQYF.

The rearrangement links TRBV5-1 to TRBJ2-2; TRBD1 might be the D (6 bases). Trimming pared 0 bases from V and 4 bases from J, leaving 10 bases between. CDR3 length: 15 amino acids. CDR1 and CDR2 (germline): SGHRS, YFSETQ. DNA of the CDR3: TGCGCCAGCAGCTTGGTACAGGGTACCACCGGGGAGCTGTTTTTT. This sequence encodes CASSLVQGTTGELFF.

J is TRBJ2-3 and V is TRBV11-2; 13 positions match TRBD2. CDR3 size: 17 residues. Germline assignment: CDR1 SGHAT and CDR2 FQNNGV. V shed 2 bases and J 4 bases; nucleotides not matched to a gene: 6. The CDR3 is CASSLHTSGGAADTQYF. CDR3 bases: TGTGCCAGCAGCTTACACACTAGCGGGGGGGCGGCAGATACGCAGTATTTT. Filled out from reference TRBV11-2 and TRBJ2-3, the complete variable domain reads EAGVAQSPRYKIIEKRQSVAFWCNPISGHATLYWYQQILGQGPKLLIQFQNNGVVDDSQLPKDRFSAERLKGVDSTLKIQPAKLEDSAVYLCASSLHTSGGAADTQYFGPGTRLTVL.

Only one count was recorded for this clone. The chain carries TRBV5-6 and TRBJ2-7; 12 nucleotides match TRBD2. CDR1 SGHDT and CDR2 YYEEEE come from the germline V gene. Trimming at V came to 4 bases and at J to 4 bases, leaving 3 bases not matched to a gene. This CDR3 is 14 amino acids long. Here the CDR3 reads CASSRTSGVYEQYF. The DNA of the CDR3 is TGTGCCAGCAGCAGGACTAGCGGGGTGTACGAGCAGTACTTC.

This rearrangement joins TRBV3-1 (or the pseudogene TRBV3-2) to TRBJ1-2; weak D call: TRBD1 (5 bases). This CDR3 region has 18 residues. CDR1 LGHDT and CDR2 YNNKEL come from the germline V gene (reference sequence). The V end was cut by 4 bases, the J end by 7 bases, with 28 bases between. The CDR3 sequence: CASSPPSGGIYNYGGYTF. The CDR3 coding sequence is TGTGCCAGCAGCCCCCCCTCGGGGGGGATCTATAACTATGGTGGCTACACCTTC.

CDR3 sequence: CASSQEGGGILNTEAFF. In nucleotides, the CDR3 is TGCGCCAGCAGCCAAGAAGGCGGAGGGATACTGAACACTGAAGCTTTCTTT. This chain connects TRBV4-1 to TRBJ1-1; D call uncertain. CDR3 length: 17 amino acids. Trimming removed 0 bases at V and 0 bases at J, with 14 bases between. Per germline, CDR1 MGHRA and CDR2 YSYEKL.

The gene calls are TRBV7-2 and TRBJ2-7; D may be TRBD2 (6 bases). The germline V and J ends were trimmed by 6 bases and 4 bases, with 19 bases remaining between them. The CDR3 loop spans 15 amino acids. In germline, CDR1 is SGHTA, CDR2 FQGNSA. The CDR3 spells CASRPPGRGYYEQYF. Written as DNA, the CDR3 is TGTGCCAGCAGACCCCCCGGGAGAGGGTATTACGAGCAGTACTTC.

This CDR3 is CASSRDRANYGYTF. The CDR3 DNA follows: TGTGCCAGTAGCAGGGACAGGGCAAACTATGGCTACACCTTC. V and J are TRBV19 and TRBJ1-2; 9 bases fit TRBD1. The CDR3 is 14 residues long. The trim removed 6 bases at V and 2 bases at J, leaving 4 bases unmatched. Looked up from germline, CDR1 is LNHDA and CDR2 is SQIVND (reference sequence).

This clone is deemed medium-sized. The CDR3 spells CASSLWSGTEGYTF. CDR3 nucleotide sequence: TGCGCCAGCAGCTTGTGGTCCGGGACAGAAGGCTACACCTTC. The chain employs TRBV5-1 and TRBJ1-2, with 7 bases lining up with TRBD1. V shed 1 base and J 8 bases; nucleotides not matched to a gene: 8. The CDR3 length is 14 residues. CDR1 and CDR2 from the germline V gene are SGHRS and YFSETQ.

The rearrangement joins TRBV6-2 or TRBV6-3 to TRBJ2-5, with TRBD2 matching over 11 bases. The CDR3 extends over 16 amino acids. Unmatched junction bases numbered 8, after V lost 2 bases and J lost 6 bases. Germline V gives CDR1 MNHEY, CDR2 SVGEGT. The CDR3 reads CASSYPRLAGKKTQYF. In nucleotides, the CDR3 is TGTGCCAGCAGTTACCCCCGACTAGCGGGGAAGAAGACCCAGTACTTC.

The rearrangement links TRBV7-8 to TRBJ2-3, with 8 bases matching TRBD1. Trimming took 5 bases from V and 2 from J; bases not matched to a gene: 6. Germline loops: CDR1 SGHVS, CDR2 FQNEAQ. CDR3 length: 15 amino acids. DNA for the CDR3: TGTGCCAGCAGCAACGGGACAGGATTCACAGATACGCAGTATTTT. Protein product: CASSNGTGFTDTQYF.

The genes are TRBV11-2 and TRBJ2-7; perhaps TRBD2 as D (5 bases). Germline V gene data show CDR1 as SGHAT and CDR2 as FQNNGV. The CDR3 covers 14 residues. Trimming stripped 0 bases from V and 3 bases from J, with 9 bases between. This chain's CDR3 is CASSLDPGSYEQYF. DNA for the CDR3: TGTGCCAGCAGCTTAGACCCGGGGAGCTACGAGCAGTACTTC.

J is TRBJ2-1 and V is TRBV7-9; 13 bases map to TRBD2. Germline lookup yields CDR1 SEHNR and CDR2 FQNEAQ (reference sequence). The V gene end was trimmed by 7 bases and the J gene end by 9 bases; junction bases not matched to a gene: 9. The length of the CDR3 is 15 residues. CDR3 protein: CASKLAGGPEREQFF. The CDR3 DNA reads TGTGCCAGCAAACTAGCGGGGGGGCCTGAACGTGAGCAGTTCTTC.

The chain links TRBV3-1 (or the pseudogene TRBV3-2) to TRBJ2-3; unclear D gene. This CDR3 has 15 amino acids. The ends were cut back, 4 bases at V and 2 bases at J, with 13 bases in the middle. Germline CDR1 is LGHDT and CDR2 is YNNKEL (reference sequence). The DNA for the CDR3 is TGTGCCAGCAGCCCGAATTCTGGGCTCACAGATACGCAGTATTTT. Translated, it gives CASSPNSGLTDTQYF.

The chain carries TRBV6-1 and TRBJ1-3, with unresolved D. The CDR3 extends over 16 amino acids. Trimming left V 3 bases short and J 2 bases short, with 14 bases between. The germline V gene encodes CDR1 MNHNS and CDR2 SASEGT. CDR3 loop: CASSEHQASAGNTIYF. The CDR3 coding sequence is TGTGCCAGCAGTGAGCATCAAGCTTCCGCTGGAAACACCATATATTTT.